One and the same sample provided the 20 T cell receptor beta chains below, sequenced in a study of cytomegalovirus exposure and HLA in healthy donors. 60 Vbeta and 13 Jbeta primers were used in PCR. The method was immunoSEQ multiplex PCR; TCRdb's version includes in-frame clones alone and lacks a portion of them. This sample's table reports 100,000 to 150,000 clones. Sequencing was done on a sample of PBMCs. All receptors derive from a woman in her forties in good health and CMV-seropositive.

V usage is TRBV5-5 and J usage is TRBJ1-4; no reliable D call. The germline V gene encodes CDR1 SGHKS and CDR2 YYEKEE (reference sequence). V was trimmed by 2 bases and J by 7 bases, leaving 12 bases between them. The CDR3 runs 14 residues. The CDR3 sequence: CASSFGTEGEKLFF. The CDR3 nucleotides are TGTGCCAGCAGCTTCGGTACAGAAGGTGAAAAACTGTTTTTT.

V is TRBV4-1 and J is TRBJ2-2, with 9 bases aligning to TRBD2. Germline V gene lookup returns CDR1 MGHRA and CDR2 YSYEKL. V dropped 3 bases and J dropped 7; count of bases not matched to a gene: 9. This CDR3 contains 16 residues. The CDR3 reads CASSHIAGDPGGELFF. CDR3 coding DNA: TGCGCCAGCAGCCATATAGCGGGAGACCCGGGCGGGGAGCTGTTTTTT.

This chain links TRBV19 with TRBJ1-4; 7 bases fit TRBD1. This CDR3 contains 15 residues. The germline V gene has CDR1 LNHDA and CDR2 SQIVND (reference sequence). V shed 5 bases, J shed 7 bases, and the junction held 10 bases outside the gene matches. CDR3 loop: CASSAYRGVGEKLFF. DNA of the CDR3: TGTGCCAGTAGTGCCTACAGGGGCGTGGGTGAAAAACTGTTTTTT. Full variable domain (rest looked up from reference TRBV19 and TRBJ1-4): DGGITQSPKYLFRKEGQNVTLSCEQNLNHDAMYWYRQDPGQGLRLIYYSQIVNDFQKGDIAEGYSVSREKKESFPLTVTSAQKNPTAFYLCASSAYRGVGEKLFFGSGTQLSVL.

CDR3 in DNA: TGTGCCAGCAGCTTAATTACGGGGTTGGGTGAAAAACTGTTTTTT. Residues: CASSLITGLGEKLFF. The chain carries TRBV11-2 and TRBJ1-4; D not certain. The CDR3 runs to 15 residues. CDR1 SGHAT and CDR2 FQNNGV come from the germline V gene. The V end was cut by 2 bases, the J end by 7 bases, with 14 bases between.

The V gene is TRBV5-1, the J gene TRBJ2-1, with 12 bases lining up with TRBD2. Germline V gives CDR1 SGHRS, CDR2 YFSETQ. Losses at the gene ends were 0 bases for V and 6 bases for J; bases not matched to a gene: 7. This CDR3 contains 17 residues. The CDR3 here is CASSLESGLAGTNEQFF. CDR3 bases: TGCGCCAGCAGCTTGGAGAGTGGACTAGCGGGAACCAATGAGCAGTTCTTC.

The chain couples TRBV6-5 to TRBJ2-2; D unclear. The germline CDR1 and CDR2 sequences are MNHEY and SVGAGI. The CDR3 totals 14 residues. The ends were cut back, 6 bases at V and 4 bases at J, with 12 bases in the middle. CDR3: CASSHVHGTGELFF. CDR3 DNA: TGTGCCAGCAGCCACGTTCACGGCACCGGGGAGCTGTTTTTT.

The rearrangement links TRBV19 to TRBJ1-2; TRBD1 aligns across 7 bases. This CDR3 spans 13 amino acids. Trimming at V came to 5 bases and at J to 4 bases, leaving 4 bases not matched to a gene. From germline, CDR1 is LNHDA and CDR2 SQIVND (reference sequence). CDR3 DNA: TGTGCCAGTAGTCTTGACAGGGCCTATGGCTACACCTTC. Protein product: CASSLDRAYGYTF.

V is TRBV7-8 and J is TRBJ2-7; 10 bases line up with TRBD1. This CDR3 has 15 amino acids. J gave up 4 bases and V 5 bases, and 8 bases lay outside the gene matches. The germline V gene has CDR1 SGHVS and CDR2 FQNEAQ. CDR3 DNA: TGTGCCAGCAGCGGGCGGACAGGGGGAATATACGAGCAGTACTTC. Protein: CASSGRTGGIYEQYF.

Concerning this clone itself: Mismatch with germline at one junction end may stem from a read error. The chain carries TRBV9 and TRBJ1-2; D not certain. The CDR3 has 14 residues. Germline values: CDR1 SGDLS, CDR2 YYNGEE. Written as DNA, the CDR3 is TGTGCCAGCAGCACCCGGACTGCAAACTATGGCCACACCTTC. This sequence encodes CASSTRTANYGHTF.

The chain uses TRBV6-1 and TRBJ1-5, with D possibly being TRBD1 (6 bases). This CDR3 region has 13 residues. From germline, CDR1 is MNHNS and CDR2 SASEGT. V dropped 6 bases and J dropped 5 bases, with 11 bases sitting between them. The CDR3 sequence is CASRQGGDQPQHF. In nucleotides, the CDR3 is TGTGCCAGCAGACAGGGTGGGGATCAGCCCCAGCATTTT.

The gene calls are TRBV5-1 and TRBJ2-2; no definite D call. V was cut by 0 bases and J by 6 bases, with 15 bases left in between. Germline values: CDR1 SGHRS, CDR2 YFSETQ. The CDR3 is made up of 16 amino acids. The CDR3 reads CASSLVGSPIAGELFF. In DNA, the CDR3 is TGCGCCAGCAGCTTGGTGGGTAGCCCCATCGCCGGGGAGCTGTTTTTT.

This chain connects TRBV11-2 to TRBJ2-2; 11 positions agree with TRBD2. Losses at the gene ends were 1 base for V and 6 bases for J; bases not matched to a gene: 4. Germline CDR1 and CDR2: SGHAT and FQNNGV. CDR3 size: 16 residues. The CDR3 here is CASSLGVAGGAGELFF. CDR3 nucleotides: TGTGCCAGCAGCTTAGGTGTAGCGGGAGGGGCCGGGGAGCTGTTTTTT.

The rearrangement uses TRBV11-2 and TRBJ2-1; 11 bases align to TRBD2. V lost 6 bases and J lost 9; bases outside the gene matches: 10. CDR1 and CDR2 from the germline V gene are SGHAT and FQNNGV. This CDR3 is 15 amino acids long. The CDR3 DNA is TGTGCCAGCAGTCCCACCGGGACTAGCGGAGGTGAGCAGTTCTTC. It is translated as CASSPTGTSGGEQFF. The whole variable domain, filled in from reference TRBV11-2 and TRBJ2-1, reads EAGVAQSPRYKIIEKRQSVAFWCNPISGHATLYWYQQILGQGPKLLIQFQNNGVVDDSQLPKDRFSAERLKGVDSTLKIQPAKLEDSAVYLCASSPTGTSGGEQFFGPGTRLTVL.

The chain couples TRBV6-5 to TRBJ1-1, with 8 bases aligning to TRBD1. Germline CDR1 reads MNHEY; CDR2 reads SVGAGI. The CDR3 sequence is 14 residues long. With V trimmed by 3 bases and J by 6 bases, 6 bases remained unmatched. CDR3 protein: CASSYRGTGAEAFF. In nucleotides, the CDR3 is TGTGCCAGCAGTTATCGTGGGACAGGCGCTGAAGCTTTCTTT.

V and J are TRBV18 and TRBJ2-1; 8 nucleotides align to TRBD2. Germline V gene lookup returns CDR1 KGHSH and CDR2 LQKENI. This CDR3 contains 14 residues. J was trimmed by 6 bases and V by 8 bases; bases with no gene match: 9. Here the CDR3 DNA reads TGTGCCAGCGCGGGAAGCGGGAGACGCAATGAGCAGTTCTTC. Residues: CASAGSGRRNEQFF. The full variable domain, completed using reference TRBV18 and TRBJ2-1, is NAGVMQNPRHLVRRRGQEARLRCSPMKGHSHVYWYRQLPEEGLKFMVYLQKENIIDESGMPKERFSAEFPKEGPSILRIQQVVRGDSAAYFCASAGSGRRNEQFFGPGTRLTVL.

The chain links TRBV7-2 to TRBJ2-7, with D unclear. CDR3 size: 13 residues. Germline CDR1 reads SGHTA; CDR2 reads FQGNSA. V dropped 5 bases and J dropped 2 bases, with 10 bases sitting between them. This chain's CDR3 is CASSNQVTYEQYF. In nucleotides, the CDR3 is TGTGCCAGCAGCAATCAGGTTACCTACGAGCAGTACTTC.

V gene TRBV9 combines with J gene TRBJ2-1; 13 bases are a match to TRBD2. The CDR3 totals 17 residues. In germline, CDR1 is SGDLS, CDR2 YYNGEE. The V and J ends lost 3 bases and 7 bases, in that order; junction bases with no gene match: 10. The CDR3 region is CASSEGLAGAPGNEQFF. The CDR3 bases are TGTGCCAGCAGCGAAGGACTAGCGGGAGCCCCAGGGAATGAGCAGTTCTTC.

Here the CDR3 DNA reads TGTGCCAGCACAAAAACAGGGGTGCGGGAGCAGTACTTC. Its protein product is CASTKTGVREQYF. The chain combines TRBV6-5 with TRBJ2-7; the match to TRBD1 covers 7 bases. Germline assignment: CDR1 MNHEY and CDR2 SVGAGI. V trimming: 7 bases; J trimming: 7 bases; junction bases outside the gene matches: 10. The CDR3 consists of 13 residues.

The chain combines TRBV7-8 with TRBJ2-7; 13 bases match TRBD2. CDR1 SGHVS and CDR2 FQNEAQ come from the germline V gene. Trimming cost V 3 bases and J 3 bases; bases outside gene matches: 5. This CDR3 is 16 amino acids long. The CDR3 region is CASSFGGTSGDYEQYF. CDR3 bases: TGTGCCAGCAGCTTCGGGGGGACTAGCGGGGACTACGAGCAGTACTTC.

V is TRBV6-5 and J is TRBJ2-7; D gene uncertain. The germline CDR1 and CDR2 sequences are MNHEY and SVGAGI. V dropped 6 bases and J dropped 3 bases, with 18 bases sitting between them. This CDR3 is 15 amino acids long. The CDR3 DNA follows: TGTGCCAGCAGCTTGTATAGTGGAGCCTACTACGAGCAGTACTTC. Protein: CASSLYSGAYYEQYF.